The source of this T cell receptor beta chain is a study of CD8 T cells in Susac syndrome. Findings of the study overall: Expansion of clones was not seen in the CD4+ T cell repertoires of Susac syndrome.

CDR1 and CDR2 (germline): DFQATT, SNEGSKA (reference sequence). V lost 0 bases to trimming and J lost 6 bases, with 14 bases between them. The CDR3 is 14 amino acids. Diagnostic criteria for definite or probable disease, in their recently defined form, were met by the patients with Susac syndrome. TEMRA cells were FACS-enriched, unlike CD8+ and CD4+ T cells, which were negatively isolated. In the case of this clonotype: Its antigen is still unknown.

With random hexamers, 0.5 to 1 ug RNA was reverse transcribed. Amplification of the TCR beta CDR3 was carried out by immunoSEQ multiplex PCR, which spanned a total of 54 Vbeta and 13 Jbeta segments. From the immunoSEQ multiplex PCR reads, TCRdb called clonotypes with MiXCR, one entry per CDR3 protein. The data show some 200,000 distinct CDR3 sequences, 90% to 97% seen once. The source of this sequence is a human donor with Susac syndrome. The chain uses TRBV20-1 and TRBJ1-2, with D possibly TRBD1 on 6 matching bases. Sequencing input: CD4+ T cells from PBMCs. The CDR3, as DNA: TGCAGTGCTAGAGATCGGAGGGCAGGGGATGGCTACACCTTC. This codes for CSARDRRAGDGYTF.